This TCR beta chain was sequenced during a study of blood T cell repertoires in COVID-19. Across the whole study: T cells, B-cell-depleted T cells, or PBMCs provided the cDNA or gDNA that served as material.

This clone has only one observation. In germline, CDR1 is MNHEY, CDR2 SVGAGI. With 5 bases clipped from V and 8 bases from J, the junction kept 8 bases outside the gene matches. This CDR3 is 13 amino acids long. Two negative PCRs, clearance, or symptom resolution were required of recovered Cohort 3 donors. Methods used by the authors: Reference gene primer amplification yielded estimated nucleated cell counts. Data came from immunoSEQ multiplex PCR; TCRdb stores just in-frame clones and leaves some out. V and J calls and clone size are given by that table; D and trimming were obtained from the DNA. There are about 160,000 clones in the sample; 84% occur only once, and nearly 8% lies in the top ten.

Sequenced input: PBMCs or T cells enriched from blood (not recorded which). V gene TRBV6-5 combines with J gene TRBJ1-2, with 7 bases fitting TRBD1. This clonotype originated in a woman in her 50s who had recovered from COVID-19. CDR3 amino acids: CASSPRQGDGYTF. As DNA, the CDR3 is TGTGCCAGCAGTCCGCGACAGGGAGACGGCTACACCTTC.